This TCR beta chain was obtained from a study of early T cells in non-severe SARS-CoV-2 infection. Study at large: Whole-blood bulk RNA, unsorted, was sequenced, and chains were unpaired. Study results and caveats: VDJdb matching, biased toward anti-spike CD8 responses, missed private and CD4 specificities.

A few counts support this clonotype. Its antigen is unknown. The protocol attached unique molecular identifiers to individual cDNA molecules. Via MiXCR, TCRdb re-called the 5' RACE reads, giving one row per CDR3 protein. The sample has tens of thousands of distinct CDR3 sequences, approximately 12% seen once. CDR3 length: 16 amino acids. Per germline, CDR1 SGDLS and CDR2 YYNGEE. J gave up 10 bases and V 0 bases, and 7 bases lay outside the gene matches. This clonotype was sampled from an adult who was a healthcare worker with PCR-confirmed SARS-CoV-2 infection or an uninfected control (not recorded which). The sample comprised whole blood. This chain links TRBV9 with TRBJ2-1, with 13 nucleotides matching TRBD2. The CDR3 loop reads CASSVAGTSGIREQFF. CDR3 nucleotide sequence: TGTGCCAGCAGCGTAGCCGGGACTAGCGGGATACGGGAGCAGTTCTTC.